The clone carrying this TCR beta chain occurred many times. Its antigen is not identified. Amplified regions were TCR beta CDR3 sequences from RNA transcripts. RT-PCR in the first round (using the HTBI primer set) targeted the TCR CDR3. Using its own MiXCR run on the multiplex PCR reads, TCRdb lists one record per CDR3 protein. The table includes about 570,000 distinct CDR3 sequences, less than 15% detected once. These data are taken from a study of T cells in Graves' hyperthyroidism and ophthalmopathy. Those with hyperthyroidism were 18 to 65 years old, newly diagnosed, and ill for under 2 months. Not enrolled were patients with uncontrolled infection, other autoimmune disease, pregnancy or lactation. Study-wide results and limits: Blood also held most thyroid clonotypes expanded beyond 0.001. For ophthalmopathy, model prediction preceded onset by a median around six months.

Input material: blood. This TCR derives from a woman in her thirties or forties with Graves' hyperthyroidism.

The CDR3 loop is CSARDYRAGVSNQPQHF. CDR3 coding DNA: TGCAGTGCTAGAGACTACCGGGCAGGGGTAAGCAATCAGCCCCAGCATTTT. The chain links TRBV20-1 to TRBJ1-5, with D perhaps matching TRBD1 (6 bases). CDR1 DFQATT and CDR2 SNEGSKA come from the germline V gene (reference sequence). The CDR3 contains 17 residues. Trimming cost V 0 bases and J 1 base, with 16 bases left between them.